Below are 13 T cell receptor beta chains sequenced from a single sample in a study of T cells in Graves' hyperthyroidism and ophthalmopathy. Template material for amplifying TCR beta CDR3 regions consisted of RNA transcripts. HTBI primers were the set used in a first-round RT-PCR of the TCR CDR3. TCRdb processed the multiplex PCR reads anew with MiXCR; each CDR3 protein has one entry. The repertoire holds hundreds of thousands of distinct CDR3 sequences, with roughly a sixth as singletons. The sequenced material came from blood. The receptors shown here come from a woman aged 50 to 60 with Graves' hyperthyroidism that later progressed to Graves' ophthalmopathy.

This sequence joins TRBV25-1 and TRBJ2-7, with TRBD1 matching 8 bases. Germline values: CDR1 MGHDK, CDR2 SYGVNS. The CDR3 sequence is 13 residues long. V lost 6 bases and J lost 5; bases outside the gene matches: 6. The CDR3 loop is CASSGTGLDEQYF. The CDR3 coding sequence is TGTGCCAGCAGCGGGACAGGTCTAGACGAGCAGTACTTC.

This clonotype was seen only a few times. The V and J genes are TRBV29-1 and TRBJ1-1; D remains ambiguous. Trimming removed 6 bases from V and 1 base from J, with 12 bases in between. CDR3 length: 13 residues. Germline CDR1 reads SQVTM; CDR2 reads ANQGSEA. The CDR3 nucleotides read TGCAGCGTAAACCCAGGAGCGAACACTGAAGCTTTCTTT. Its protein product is CSVNPGANTEAFF.

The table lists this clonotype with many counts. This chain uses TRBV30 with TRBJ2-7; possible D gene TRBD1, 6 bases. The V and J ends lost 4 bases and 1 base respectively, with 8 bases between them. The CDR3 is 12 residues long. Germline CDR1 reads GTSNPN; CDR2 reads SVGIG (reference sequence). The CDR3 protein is CAWTRGSYEQYF. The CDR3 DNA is TGTGCCTGGACAAGGGGGTCCTACGAGCAGTACTTC.

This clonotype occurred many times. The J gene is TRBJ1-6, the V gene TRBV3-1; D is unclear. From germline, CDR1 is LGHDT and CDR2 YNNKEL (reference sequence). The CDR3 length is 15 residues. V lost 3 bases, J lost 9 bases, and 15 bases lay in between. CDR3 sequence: CASSQKQGRISPLHF. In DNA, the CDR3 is TGTGCCAGCAGCCAGAAACAAGGACGGATTTCACCCCTCCACTTT.

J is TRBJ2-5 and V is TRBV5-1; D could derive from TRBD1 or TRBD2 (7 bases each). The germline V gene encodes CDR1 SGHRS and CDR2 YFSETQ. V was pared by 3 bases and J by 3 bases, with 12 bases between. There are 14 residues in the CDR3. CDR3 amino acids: CASSSRGGEETQYF. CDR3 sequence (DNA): TGCGCCAGCAGCTCCAGGGGGGGCGAAGAGACCCAGTACTTC.

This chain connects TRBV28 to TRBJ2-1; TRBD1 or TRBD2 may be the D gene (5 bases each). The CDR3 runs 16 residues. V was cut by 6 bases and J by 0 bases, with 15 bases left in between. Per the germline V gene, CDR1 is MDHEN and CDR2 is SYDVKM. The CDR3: CASSPGDAHSYNEQFF. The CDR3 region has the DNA TGTGCCAGCAGCCCCGGGGACGCCCACTCCTACAATGAGCAGTTCTTC.

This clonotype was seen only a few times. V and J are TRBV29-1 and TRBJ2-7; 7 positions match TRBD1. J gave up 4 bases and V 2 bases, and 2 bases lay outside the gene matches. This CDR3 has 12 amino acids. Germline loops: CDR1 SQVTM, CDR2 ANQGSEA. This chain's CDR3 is CSVELQGYEQYF. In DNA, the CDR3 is TGCAGCGTTGAACTACAGGGGTACGAGCAGTACTTC.

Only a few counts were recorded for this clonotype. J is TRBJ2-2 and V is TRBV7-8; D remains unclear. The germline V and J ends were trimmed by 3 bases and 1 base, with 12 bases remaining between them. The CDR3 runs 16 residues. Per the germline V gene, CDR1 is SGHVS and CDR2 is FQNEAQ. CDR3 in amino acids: CASSFMRWENTGELFF. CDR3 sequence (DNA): TGTGCCAGCAGCTTTATGAGGTGGGAGAACACCGGGGAGCTGTTTTTT.

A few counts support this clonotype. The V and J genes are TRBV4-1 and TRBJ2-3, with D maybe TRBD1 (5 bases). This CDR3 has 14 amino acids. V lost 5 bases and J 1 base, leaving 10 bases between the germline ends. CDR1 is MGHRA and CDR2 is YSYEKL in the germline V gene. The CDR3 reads CASSDLQGTDTQYF. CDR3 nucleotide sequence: TGCGCCAGCAGCGACCTACAGGGCACAGATACGCAGTATTTT.

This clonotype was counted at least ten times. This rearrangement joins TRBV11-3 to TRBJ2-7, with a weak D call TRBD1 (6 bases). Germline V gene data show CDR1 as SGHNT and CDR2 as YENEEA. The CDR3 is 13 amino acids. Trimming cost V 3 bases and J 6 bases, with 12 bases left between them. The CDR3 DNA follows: TGTGCCAGCAGCTTTACTGGGGGCGGCGAGCAGTACTTC. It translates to CASSFTGGGEQYF.

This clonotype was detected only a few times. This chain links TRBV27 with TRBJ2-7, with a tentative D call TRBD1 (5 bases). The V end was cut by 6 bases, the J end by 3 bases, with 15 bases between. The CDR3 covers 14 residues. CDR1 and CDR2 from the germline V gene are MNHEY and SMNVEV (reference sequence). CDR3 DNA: TGTGCCAGCAGGGACACCCTACAGGACTACGAGCAGTACTTC. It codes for CASRDTLQDYEQYF.

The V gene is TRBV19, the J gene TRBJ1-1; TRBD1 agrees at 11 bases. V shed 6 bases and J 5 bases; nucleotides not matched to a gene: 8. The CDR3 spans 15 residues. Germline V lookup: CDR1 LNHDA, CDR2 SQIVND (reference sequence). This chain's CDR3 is CASRREDRGRTEAFF. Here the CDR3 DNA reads TGTGCCAGTAGGAGGGAGGACAGGGGGCGGACTGAAGCTTTCTTT.

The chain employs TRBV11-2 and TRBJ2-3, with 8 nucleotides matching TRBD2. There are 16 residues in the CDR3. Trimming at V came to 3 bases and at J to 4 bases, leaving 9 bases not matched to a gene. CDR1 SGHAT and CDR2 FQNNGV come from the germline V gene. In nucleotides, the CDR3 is TGTGCCAGCAGCTTGCCCTTAGCGGGGATGGCAGATACGCAGTATTTT. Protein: CASSLPLAGMADTQYF.